These T cell receptor beta chains were read from a single sample in a study of regulatory T cells in long-lasting Graves disease. TCRdb re-analysed the multiplex PCR reads in MiXCR, keeping a single row per CDR3 protein. The sample records about 460,000 distinct CDR3 sequences, 13% to 15% being singletons. Another study also made use of these data, one on T cells in Graves' hyperthyroidism and ophthalmopathy.

Sequencing used peripheral blood mononuclear cells (PBMCs), obtained at new diagnosis, from a patient treated with antithyroid drugs. These receptors were collected from a woman aged 45-65 years with Graves disease. The CDR3 runs from the conserved cysteine through the conserved F or W. D genes are given only for firm matches. A clone size is listed for some rows: how often the clone was seen (once, few, many), or a class if it is expanded.

d_call j_call v_call clone_size cdr3_nt cdr3_aa
TRBD1 TRBJ2-7 TRBV10-3 many TGTGCCATCGGGGACAGGAGGCCCTACGAGCAGTACTTC CAIGDRRPYEQYF
TRBD1 TRBJ2-3 TRBV7-3 many TGTGCCAGCTCCGGACAGGGAGTGGATACGCAGTATTTT CASSGQGVDTQYF
NA TRBJ1-1 TRBV5-1 many TGCGCCAGCAGCTTGGAAGGCGGACAGATGAACACTGAAGCTTTCTTT CASSLEGGQMNTEAFF
NA TRBJ1-3 TRBV2 few TGTGCCAGCAGTGAAAGTCTAGGTGTCAACACCATATATTTT CASSESLGVNTIYF
NA TRBJ2-7 TRBV6-2/TRBV6-3 few TGTGCCAGCAGCCGGGACTTAACAAGCTCCTACGAGCAGTACTTC CASSRDLTSSYEQYF
NA TRBJ2-5 TRBV29-1 many TGCAGCGTTGAATTACGGGGAGGGGGGGACCAGTACTTC CSVELRGGGDQYF
NA TRBJ2-6 TRBV12-3/TRBV12-4 many TGTGCCAGCAGTTTGCCCCAGGGGCCCGGGGCCAACGTCCTGACTTTC CASSLPQGPGANVLTF
NA TRBJ2-7 TRBV28 many TGTGCCAGCAGTTTTCCCAGCTCCTACGAGCAGTACTTC CASSFPSSYEQYF
NA TRBJ1-1 TRBV9 many TGTGCCAGCAGCGATAACAGGGTCCTAGCACGTACTGAAGCTTTCTTT CASSDNRVLARTEAFF
TRBD1 TRBJ2-3 TRBV3-1 many TGTGCCAGCAGGCCAGGGGGCGTTAGCACAGATACGCAGTATTTT CASRPGGVSTDTQYF
NA TRBJ2-7 TRBV29-1 NA TGCAGCGTTGGCCGGGACATGCCCTACGAGCAGTACTTC CSVGRDMPYEQYF